This passage covers 26 T cell receptor beta chains from one sample sequenced in a study of blood T cell repertoires in COVID-19. The method was immunoSEQ multiplex PCR; TCRdb's version includes in-frame clones alone and lacks a portion of them. Among approximately 130,000 clones listed, more than 80% were seen once. Sequenced material: peripheral blood. The receptors were sampled from a human donor in a cohort sampled during active COVID-19.

V gene TRBV12-5 combines with J gene TRBJ1-1; the D gene is possibly TRBD1 (5 bases). Germline assignment: CDR1 LGHNT and CDR2 FRNRAP. V was clipped by 5 bases and J by 8 bases, with 12 bases between them. CDR3 length: 12 amino acids. The CDR3 DNA reads TGTGCTAGTGGTGGGATCCCAGGGGAAGCTTTCTTT. This sequence encodes CASGGIPGEAFF.

The gene calls are TRBV6-5 and TRBJ1-5, with a tentative D call TRBD1 (5 bases). Trimming stripped 6 bases from V and 1 base from J, with 13 bases between. This CDR3 contains 15 residues. Germline CDR1 is MNHEY and CDR2 is SVGAGI. CDR3 region: CASRPQDASNQPQHF. In nucleotides, the CDR3 is TGTGCCAGCAGGCCACAGGATGCAAGCAATCAGCCCCAGCATTTT.

This chain uses TRBV11-3 with TRBJ2-6; weak D call: TRBD1 (6 bases). Looked up from germline, CDR1 is SGHNT and CDR2 is YENEEA. Trimming shortened V by 2 bases and J by 0 bases, and 8 bases separated the two germline ends. This CDR3 has 16 amino acids. CDR3 region: CASSLLQGSGANVLTF. CDR3 in DNA: TGTGCCAGCAGCTTATTACAGGGCTCTGGGGCCAACGTCCTGACTTTC.

The J gene is TRBJ1-3, the V gene TRBV9, with 7 bases lining up with TRBD1. V trimming: 5 bases; J trimming: 0 bases; junction bases outside the gene matches: 8. This CDR3 region has 16 residues. Germline loops: CDR1 SGDLS, CDR2 YYNGEE. The CDR3 sequence: CASSIGQESSGNTIYF. The CDR3 DNA reads as TGTGCCAGCAGTATCGGACAGGAGAGCTCTGGAAACACCATATATTTT. Looking up the rest from reference TRBV9 and TRBJ1-3 gives the full variable domain: DSGVTQTPKHLITATGQRVTLRCSPRSGDLSVYWYQQSLDQGLQFLIQYYNGEERAKGNILERFSAQQFPDLHSELNLSSLELGDSALYFCASSIGQESSGNTIYFGEGSWLTVV.

This chain joins TRBV7-8 and TRBJ2-1; maybe TRBD2 (6 bases). Trimming removed 1 base at V and 2 bases at J, with 15 bases between. The CDR3 is 17 amino acids. Germline CDR1 and CDR2: SGHVS and FQNEAQ. The CDR3 loop is CASSLDDAGNTYNEQFF. CDR3 DNA sequence: TGTGCCAGCAGCTTAGATGATGCGGGAAACACCTACAATGAGCAGTTCTTC.

The chain employs TRBV11-2 and TRBJ1-2; 10 bases align to TRBD1. The CDR3 runs 17 residues. Germline lookup yields CDR1 SGHAT and CDR2 FQNNGV. Trimming removed 1 base from V and 7 bases from J; junction bases left unmatched: 12. CDR3 in DNA: TGTGCCAGCAGCTTAGGGCCCATGAGACAGGGGGCTTTTGGCTACACCTTC. Residues: CASSLGPMRQGAFGYTF.

The chain combines TRBV15 with TRBJ2-3; TRBD2 is a possible D gene (6 bases). The V end lost 1 base, the J end lost 7 bases, and 18 bases lay between the germline ends. The germline gives CDR1 LNHNV, CDR2 YYDKDF (reference sequence). The CDR3 is 16 amino acids. CDR3 protein: CATSRGGWGLPYTQYF. In DNA form, the CDR3 reads TGTGCCACCAGCAGAGGGGGGTGGGGACTCCCTTATACGCAGTATTTT. The whole variable domain, filled in from reference TRBV15 and TRBJ2-3, reads DAMVIQNPRYQVTQFGKPVTLSCSQTLNHNVMYWYQQKSSQAPKLLFHYYDKDFNNEADTPDNFQSRRPNTSFCFLDIRSPGLGDTAMYLCATSRGGWGLPYTQYFGPGTRLTVL.

The rearrangement joins TRBV28 to TRBJ1-3; TRBD1 might be the D (6 bases). The CDR3 is made up of 15 amino acids. Germline values: CDR1 MDHEN, CDR2 SYDVKM. V lost 6 bases and J 3 bases, leaving 15 bases between the germline ends. Here the CDR3 reads CASSPSGARGNTIYF. Written as DNA, the CDR3 is TGTGCCAGCAGCCCCTCAGGGGCGCGTGGAAACACCATATATTTT.

In its sample, this clone was seen a few times. As DNA, the CDR3 is TGTGCCACCAGTGATTTAGGGGATATTAACGGGGAGCTGTTTTTT. It translates to CATSDLGDINGELFF. The rearrangement links TRBV24-1 to TRBJ2-2; D perhaps matches TRBD1 (5 bases). V was cut by 1 base and J by 7 bases, with 12 bases left in between. The germline V gene encodes CDR1 KGHDR and CDR2 SFDVKD. The CDR3 consists of 15 residues.

This chain joins TRBV20-1 and TRBJ1-1; unclear D gene. The CDR3 has 11 residues. Trimming took off 6 bases at V and 4 bases at J, with 9 bases between the two ends. Germline V CDR1 and CDR2: DFQATT, SNEGSKA (reference sequence). CDR3 nucleotides: TGCAGTGCCATAGGAGGCACTGAAGCTTTCTTT. This gives the protein CSAIGGTEAFF.

In its sample, this clone was seen once. V and J are TRBV5-6 and TRBJ2-3; TRBD2 is a possible D gene (5 bases). The CDR3 contains 15 residues. Between the trimmed V and J ends, which lost 0 bases and 3 bases, there was a span of 11 bases. CDR1 SGHDT and CDR2 YYEEEE come from the germline V gene. The CDR3, as DNA: TGTGCCAGCAGCTTGGCGGCTAGCCGAACAGATACGCAGTATTTT. This translates into CASSLAASRTDTQYF.

The rearrangement joins TRBV5-6 to TRBJ2-2; 7 positions match TRBD2. Trimming removed 4 bases from V and 1 base from J; junction bases left unmatched: 10. Per the germline V gene, CDR1 is SGHDT and CDR2 is YYEEEE. CDR3 length: 17 amino acids. The CDR3 DNA reads as TGTGCCAGCAGCCGATGGGAGGGCCGCGGGAACACCGGGGAGCTGTTTTTT. Protein product: CASSRWEGRGNTGELFF. The full variable domain, in which reference TRBV5-6 and TRBJ2-2 provide the parts outside the CDR3, is DAGVTQSPTHLIKTRGQQVTLRCSPKSGHDTVSWYQQALGQGPQFIFQYYEEEERQRGNFPDRFSGHQFPNYSSELNVNALLLGDSALYLCASSRWEGRGNTGELFFGEGSRLTVL.

On this clone: The junction does not match germline at one end; this may be a read error. The same CDR3 arises from other DNA sequences in this sample as well. The CDR3 bases are TGCGCCAGCAGCCCCGACGGGGTGAGCTACAATGAGCAGTTCTTC. It codes for CASSPDGVSYNEQFF. V usage is TRBV7-2 and J usage is TRBJ2-1, with D perhaps TRBD2 (5 bases). CDR3 size: 15 residues. The germline gives CDR1 SGHTA, CDR2 FQGNSA. The variable domain in full, with the rest retrieved from reference TRBV7-2 and TRBJ2-1, is GAGVSQSPSNKVTEKGKDVELRCDPISGHTALYWYRQSLGQGLEFLIYFQGNSAPDKSGLPSDRFSAERTGGSVSTLTIQRTQQEDSAVYLCASSPDGVSYNEQFFGPGTRLTVL.

This clone was seen a single time. The genes are TRBV10-3 and TRBJ2-3; 11 bases line up with TRBD2. The CDR3 totals 16 residues. Trimming at V came to 7 bases and at J to 3 bases, leaving 9 bases not matched to a gene. Germline V gene sequence: CDR1 ENHRY, CDR2 SYGVKD. CDR3 DNA: TGTGCCATCAATCCGACTAGCGGGGACGATACAGATACGCAGTATTTT. Translated: CAINPTSGDDTDTQYF.

The rearrangement links TRBV30 to TRBJ2-2, with D possibly TRBD2 on 6 matching bases. This CDR3 has 13 residues. Deletions cut 4 bases from V and 7 bases from J, with 13 bases between. The germline gives CDR1 GTSNPN, CDR2 SVGIG (reference sequence). As DNA, the CDR3 is TGTGCCTGGAACCCTAATAGCGGCGGGGAGCTGTTTTTT. Amino acids: CAWNPNSGGELFF.

This chain uses TRBV19 with TRBJ1-5, with D unclear. This CDR3 is 16 amino acids long. V gave up 3 bases and J gave up 4 bases, with 16 bases separating them. Germline V CDR1 and CDR2: LNHDA, SQIVND (reference sequence). CDR3 protein: CASSILHRLINQPQHF. Written as DNA, the CDR3 is TGTGCCAGTAGTATCCTACACCGACTGATTAATCAGCCCCAGCATTTT.

The V gene is TRBV4-3, the J gene TRBJ2-3, with 9 bases matching TRBD2. V shed 3 bases and J 4 bases; nucleotides not matched to a gene: 8. Germline loops: CDR1 LGHNA, CDR2 YSLEER. This CDR3 contains 16 residues. Here the CDR3 DNA reads TGCGCCAGCAGCCAGTGGGCAGCGGGAGGAGCAGATACGCAGTATTTT. It encodes CASSQWAAGGADTQYF.

This chain joins TRBV9 and TRBJ1-1; D is unclear. Trimming pared 0 bases from V and 2 bases from J, leaving 8 bases between. This CDR3 contains 14 residues. CDR1 is SGDLS, CDR2 YYNGEE, per germline. The CDR3 DNA is TGTGCCAGCAGCGTAGACGCGGTTAACACTGAAGCTTTCTTT. Translation: CASSVDAVNTEAFF.

This clone was counted between two and nine times. The chain couples TRBV7-9 to TRBJ2-2; 7 positions match TRBD2. The CDR3 sequence is 15 residues long. The V gene's germline CDR1 is SEHNR and CDR2 FQNEAQ (reference sequence). J lost 7 bases, V lost 2 bases, and 7 bases had no gene match. CDR3 sequence (DNA): TGTGCCAGCAGCTTACGAGCGGGATATCTCGGGGAGCTGTTTTTT. This gives the protein CASSLRAGYLGELFF.

In this sample, this clone turned up once. The CDR3 region has the DNA TGTGCCAGCAGTGAAGCAGCGGGGGCAGGGGTGTCTCAGCCCCAGCATTTT. Amino acids: CASSEAAGAGVSQPQHF. J is TRBJ1-5 and V is TRBV6-1, with a weak D call TRBD1 (6 bases). V dropped 0 bases and J dropped 6 bases, with 18 bases sitting between them. The CDR3 contains 17 residues. Looked up from germline, CDR1 is MNHNS and CDR2 is SASEGT.

This chain joins TRBV9 and TRBJ1-6; D remains unclear. Trimming left V 0 bases short and J 13 bases short, with 11 bases between. CDR1 is SGDLS and CDR2 is YYNGEE in the germline V gene. There are 13 residues in the CDR3. The CDR3 sequence is CASSVDVGHPLHF. The CDR3 DNA is TGTGCCAGCAGCGTAGACGTCGGTCACCCCCTCCACTTT.

The CDR3 DNA follows: TGTGCCAGCAGTTCTGCCAGGTCAACTCAGCCCCAGCATTTT. This encodes CASSSARSTQPQHF. This rearrangement joins TRBV28 to TRBJ1-5, with D unresolved. Germline values: CDR1 MDHEN, CDR2 SYDVKM. CDR3 length equals 14 residues. Deletions cut 4 bases from V and 6 bases from J, with 13 bases between. Filled out from reference TRBV28 and TRBJ1-5, the complete variable domain reads DVKVTQSSRYLVKRTGEKVFLECVQDMDHENMFWYRQDPGLGLRLIYFSYDVKMKEKGDIPEGYSVSREKKERFSLILESASTNQTSMYLCASSSARSTQPQHFGDGTRLSIL.

This chain connects TRBV6-6 to TRBJ2-4, with 7 positions matching TRBD1. The CDR3 is made up of 14 amino acids. CDR1 and CDR2 from the germline V gene are MNHNY and SVGAGI (reference sequence). Trimming took 7 bases from V and 0 from J; bases not matched to a gene: 3. The CDR3 sequence is CASTQGVAKNIQYF. DNA for the CDR3: TGTGCCAGCACTCAGGGGGTAGCCAAAAACATTCAGTACTTC.

This chain joins TRBV3-1 (or the pseudogene TRBV3-2) and TRBJ1-2; 8 bases fit TRBD1. V lost 6 bases and J lost 8; bases outside the gene matches: 11. CDR1 is LGHDT and CDR2 is YNNKEL in the germline V gene (reference sequence). The CDR3 length is 14 residues. The CDR3 DNA is TGTGCCAGCAGTCCTGACAGGGGAAGTGGGGGCTACACCTTC. It specifies CASSPDRGSGGYTF.

The chain carries TRBV4-3 and TRBJ2-5; possibly TRBD2 for D (6 bases). Germline V gene lookup returns CDR1 LGHNA and CDR2 YSLEER. This CDR3 region has 15 residues. Trimming took off 0 bases at V and 4 bases at J, with 12 bases between the two ends. This chain's CDR3 is CASSQDPGGGETQYF. In DNA, the CDR3 is TGCGCCAGCAGCCAAGATCCTGGGGGAGGAGAGACCCAGTACTTC.

The chain uses TRBV6-5 and TRBJ1-3, with D perhaps matching TRBD1 (6 bases). Between the trimmed V and J ends, which lost 4 bases and 11 bases, there was a span of 18 bases. Per germline, CDR1 MNHEY and CDR2 SVGAGI. This CDR3 contains 14 residues. The CDR3 DNA reads TGTGCCAGCAGTTCTGACAGGAGCTCGGTGGCCATATATTTT. Translation: CASSSDRSSVAIYF.